A selection of T cell receptor beta chains follows, all from one sample in a study of T cell responses to AZD1222 COVID-19 vaccine. Some clones are missing from TCRdb's copy, which holds only in-frame ones; the method was immunoSEQ multiplex PCR. Here the sample spans 98,000 or so clones, approximately 89% being singletons. Material: peripheral blood, obtained on day 0 of MenACWY control vaccination. The origin of the receptors is an adult in good health. Both conserved end residues are part of each CDR3. Fields, in order: V gene, J gene, CDR3 protein.

v_gene: TRBV2; j_gene: TRBJ2-6; CDR3aa: CASSEFGGYTGANVLTF
v_gene: TRBV5-1; j_gene: TRBJ1-3; CDR3aa: CASSMSTISGNTIYF
v_gene: TRBV30; j_gene: TRBJ1-1; CDR3aa: CAWSWGSTEAFF
v_gene: TRBV5-1; j_gene: TRBJ2-2; CDR3aa: CASSQIAGPNTGELFF
v_gene: TRBV5-1; j_gene: TRBJ1-4; CDR3aa: CASSLALGGSSEKLFF
v_gene: TRBV29-1; j_gene: TRBJ2-5; CDR3aa: CSAGTGGETQYF
v_gene: TRBV7-2; j_gene: TRBJ2-1; CDR3aa: CASSLGQGANEQFF
v_gene: TRBV7-2; j_gene: TRBJ2-1; CDR3aa: CASSFSPFNEQFF
v_gene: TRBV7-3; j_gene: TRBJ2-3; CDR3aa: CASSLRGGVTDTQYF
v_gene: TRBV30; j_gene: TRBJ1-5; CDR3aa: CAWSGGGQPQHF